The 23 T cell receptor beta chains given below trace back to one sample, sequenced in a study of early T cells in non-severe SARS-CoV-2 infection. MiXCR, applied by TCRdb to the 5' RACE reads, yields one record per CDR3 protein. The table includes more than 50,000 distinct CDR3 sequences, around an eighth detected once. The source material was whole blood, sampled at baseline. The receptors were gathered from an adult who was a healthcare worker with PCR-confirmed SARS-CoV-2 infection or an uninfected control (not recorded which).

This clonotype has at least ten counts. The J gene is TRBJ2-3, the V gene TRBV7-9; D unclear. The ends were cut back, 1 base at V and 4 bases at J, with 3 bases in the middle. The CDR3 is 12 amino acids. CDR1 and CDR2 (germline): SEHNR, FQNEAQ (reference sequence). CDR3 residues: CASSLVSDTQYF. Here the CDR3 DNA reads TGTGCCAGCAGCTTAGTATCAGATACGCAGTATTTT.

The CDR3 sequence: CASSSTSLYNEQFF. In DNA form, the CDR3 reads TGTGCCAGCAGTTCCACGAGCCTTTACAATGAGCAGTTCTTC. The chain is built from TRBV28 and TRBJ2-1; D not certain. This CDR3 spans 14 amino acids. Germline loops: CDR1 MDHEN, CDR2 SYDVKM. Trimming took 4 bases from V and 4 from J, leaving 11 bases between them.

V is TRBV10-3 and J is TRBJ2-1, with TRBD2 matching 10 bases. V trimming: 10 bases; J trimming: 4 bases; junction bases outside the gene matches: 10. The CDR3 totals 15 residues. CDR1 is ENHRY, CDR2 SYGVKD, per germline. CDR3 protein: CATQLTSGVYNEQFF. In DNA, the CDR3 is TGTGCCACTCAGCTAACTAGCGGGGTATACAATGAGCAGTTCTTC.

This chain joins TRBV10-3 and TRBJ1-2; D is perhaps TRBD1 (5 bases). With 7 bases removed from V and 2 bases from J, the gap between germline ends came to 11 bases. Germline CDR1 and CDR2: ENHRY and SYGVKD. This CDR3 spans 13 amino acids. DNA for the CDR3: TGTGCCATCACCGACAGAGCCAACTATGGCTACACCTTC. Its protein is CAITDRANYGYTF.

This clonotype was detected only a few times. The chain has TRBV18 and TRBJ1-4; D possibly corresponds to TRBD1 (5 bases). CDR1 KGHSH and CDR2 LQKENI come from the germline V gene. The CDR3 length is 14 residues. V lost 3 bases and J 0 bases, leaving 5 bases between the germline ends. The CDR3 reads CASSPTATNEKLFF. The CDR3 DNA sequence: TGTGCCAGCTCACCGACAGCAACTAATGAAAAACTGTTTTTT.

This clonotype was seen many times. The DNA of the CDR3 is TGTGCCAGCAGCGTTAGGCCGAATGAAAAACTGTTTTTT. Protein sequence: CASSVRPNEKLFF. V gene TRBV9 combines with J gene TRBJ1-4; no reliable D call. The CDR3 is 13 amino acids. Germline assignment: CDR1 SGDLS and CDR2 YYNGEE. Deletions cut 2 bases from V and 5 bases from J, with 7 bases between.

This clonotype was observed a handful of times. The chain employs TRBV7-2 and TRBJ1-6, with a weak D call TRBD1 (5 bases). V lost 4 bases to trimming and J lost 4 bases, with 11 bases between them. Germline CDR1 and CDR2: SGHTA and FQGNSA. CDR3 size: 15 residues. The CDR3 sequence is CASSSRGAYNSPLHF. The CDR3 nucleotides read TGTGCCAGCAGCTCGAGGGGAGCTTATAATTCACCCCTCCACTTT.

In this sample, this clonotype turned up a few times. V and J are TRBV5-6 and TRBJ1-1; possible D gene TRBD1, 5 bases. V was cut by 3 bases and J by 6 bases, with 9 bases left in between. CDR1 and CDR2 (germline): SGHDT, YYEEEE. CDR3 length: 12 amino acids. The DNA of the CDR3 is TGTGCCAGCAGCTGGGGGAGCGCTGAAGCTTTCTTT. Translation gives CASSWGSAEAFF.

V is TRBV7-9 and J is TRBJ2-1; weak D call: TRBD2 (6 bases). CDR1 is SEHNR and CDR2 is FQNEAQ in the germline V gene (reference sequence). V was pared by 6 bases and J by 7 bases, with 19 bases between. This CDR3 is 15 amino acids long. The DNA of the CDR3 is TGTGCCAGCAGTCCAAGCGGGCCCTCCGGGAATGAGCAGTTCTTC. The encoded protein is CASSPSGPSGNEQFF.

In this sample, this clonotype turned up many times. The chain recombines TRBV9 with TRBJ2-6; D not resolved. CDR3 length: 15 residues. Germline values: CDR1 SGDLS, CDR2 YYNGEE. V lost 3 bases and J 0 bases, leaving 7 bases between the germline ends. DNA of the CDR3: TGTGCCAGCAGCGGAGGTAACTCTGGGGCCAACGTCCTGACTTTC. Encoded protein: CASSGGNSGANVLTF.

In this sample, this clonotype turned up many times. The rearrangement uses TRBV4-2 and TRBJ1-1; a possible D gene is TRBD1 (5 bases). With 0 bases removed from V and 4 bases from J, the gap between germline ends came to 9 bases. The CDR3 is 14 residues long. Germline-derived CDR1 and CDR2 are LGHNA and YNFKEQ. CDR3 amino acids: CASSQDGGVTEAFF. Here the CDR3 DNA reads TGTGCCAGCAGCCAAGATGGAGGGGTCACTGAAGCTTTCTTT.

This clonotype was detected only a few times. V is TRBV3-1 and J is TRBJ2-7; D might be TRBD2 (6 bases). The CDR3 has 14 amino acids. Per germline, CDR1 LGHDT and CDR2 YNNKEL (reference sequence). Between the trimmed V and J ends, which lost 6 bases and 2 bases, there was a span of 14 bases. As DNA, the CDR3 is TGTGCCAGCAGGCCTGGCGGGATCGCCTACGAGCAGTACTTC. Protein: CASRPGGIAYEQYF.

The V call is TRBV20-1, the J call TRBJ1-5; TRBD1 aligns across 7 bases. This CDR3 spans 14 amino acids. CDR1 is DFQATT, CDR2 SNEGSKA, per germline (reference sequence). The V gene end was trimmed by 6 bases and the J gene end by 3 bases; junction bases not matched to a gene: 8. The CDR3 region has the DNA TGCAGTGCCGAGGGGACAGATCTCAATCAGCCCCAGCATTTT. Its translation: CSAEGTDLNQPQHF.

This clonotype showed up just a few times. J is TRBJ1-2 and V is TRBV27; D ambiguous. Germline V gene lookup returns CDR1 MNHEY and CDR2 SMNVEV (reference sequence). The CDR3 spans 13 residues. V was cut by 4 bases and J by 4 bases, with 10 bases left in between. CDR3 bases: TGTGCCAGCAGTTGGAAGCTTGGCTATGGCTACACCTTC. Translation gives CASSWKLGYGYTF.

This chain links TRBV20-1 with TRBJ2-7; weak D call: TRBD2 (5 bases). This CDR3 is built from 16 residues. CDR1 is DFQATT, CDR2 SNEGSKA, per germline (reference sequence). V was shortened by 0 bases and J by 3 bases, with 18 bases between the two germline ends. The CDR3 protein is CSARDRGAAMFYEQYF. CDR3 coding DNA: TGCAGTGCTAGAGATCGGGGAGCGGCTATGTTCTACGAGCAGTACTTC.

This clonotype appeared a few times. This chain links TRBV29-1 with TRBJ2-1, with 8 nucleotides matching TRBD1. The CDR3 totals 14 residues. Germline CDR1 reads SQVTM; CDR2 reads ANQGSEA. J was trimmed by 8 bases and V by 3 bases; bases with no gene match: 9. This CDR3 is CSVDPGQGGDEQFF. The CDR3 DNA is TGCAGCGTTGACCCTGGACAGGGTGGAGATGAGCAGTTCTTC.

This rearrangement joins TRBV18 to TRBJ2-6; TRBD1 matches 10 bases. After removal of 3 bases from V and 0 bases from J, the junction contained 2 bases not matched to a gene. CDR1 and CDR2 from the germline V gene are KGHSH and LQKENI. CDR3 size: 17 residues. For the CDR3, the DNA is TGTGCCAGCTCACCGGGACAGGGGAGCTCTGGGGCCAACGTCCTGACTTTC. This encodes CASSPGQGSSGANVLTF.

This chain joins TRBV7-6 and TRBJ1-1, with D maybe TRBD1 (5 bases). Germline loops: CDR1 SGHVS, CDR2 FNYEAQ. The CDR3 totals 13 residues. The V end lost 5 bases, the J end lost 5 bases, and 12 bases lay between the germline ends. This CDR3 reads CASSLDIGTEAFF. The DNA of the CDR3 is TGTGCCAGCAGCCTGGACATCGGGACTGAAGCTTTCTTT.

This clonotype has just a few counts. The rearrangement uses TRBV11-2 and TRBJ2-1; 9 positions agree with TRBD2. With V trimmed by 0 bases and J by 8 bases, 11 bases remained unmatched. The CDR3 totals 17 residues. Germline CDR1 SGHAT, CDR2 FQNNGV. The CDR3 sequence is CASSLDGNSGSPHEQFF. The CDR3 DNA reads as TGTGCCAGCAGCTTAGATGGTAATAGCGGGAGCCCCCATGAGCAGTTCTTC.

This clonotype was seen a few times. The chain joins TRBV18 to TRBJ2-2; D is unclear. CDR3 size: 12 residues. Germline V gives CDR1 KGHSH, CDR2 LQKENI. The V end lost 2 bases, the J end lost 4 bases, and 2 bases lay between the germline ends. For the CDR3, the DNA is TGTGCCAGCTCACCAATCACCGGGGAGCTGTTTTTT. Its translation is CASSPITGELFF.

This chain connects TRBV7-6 to TRBJ2-1, with 14 bases fitting TRBD2. J lost 9 bases, V lost 4 bases, and 8 bases had no gene match. Germline CDR1 is SGHVS and CDR2 is FNYEAQ. This CDR3 comprises 16 residues. The CDR3 spells CASSSPTSGRVGEQFF. The CDR3 bases are TGTGCCAGCAGCTCCCCGACTAGCGGGAGGGTCGGTGAGCAGTTCTTC.

Many counts were recorded for this clonotype. This chain joins TRBV12-3 or TRBV12-4 and TRBJ1-6; D is unclear. CDR3 size: 13 residues. Trimming left V 3 bases short and J 10 bases short, with 10 bases between. The CDR3 DNA reads as TGTGCCAGCAGTTTGACTTGGGAGTCACCCCTCCACTTT. Translated, it gives CASSLTWESPLHF.

A few counts support this clonotype. The J gene is TRBJ2-1, the V gene TRBV30, with no clear D. The V gene lost 2 bases and the J gene lost 8 bases, with 13 bases spanning the gap. Per the germline V gene, CDR1 is GTSNPN and CDR2 is SVGIG (reference sequence). The CDR3 sequence is 13 residues long. CDR3 residues: CAWSPTPRDEQFF. DNA for the CDR3: TGTGCCTGGAGTCCTACCCCTCGCGATGAGCAGTTCTTC.